The present entry profiles one T cell receptor beta chain with its context. Germline loops: CDR1 SGHNT, CDR2 YENEEA. The CDR3 consists of 15 residues. With 0 bases removed from V and 0 bases from J, the gap between germline ends came to 9 bases. The sample comes from a study of T cell changes during pregnancy in multiple sclerosis. Assay: immunoSEQ multiplex PCR; the TCRdb copy retains only in-frame clones and omits some. The data hold about 87,000 clones, with just under 95% observed a single time. The chain combines TRBV11-3 with TRBJ2-7; the D gene is possibly TRBD1 (5 bases). The specimen comprised peripheral blood, sampled in the third trimester of pregnancy. The source is a female donor in good health, enrolled as a control in a pregnancy study. This chain's CDR3 is CASSLDRVDSYEQYF. The CDR3 DNA reads as TGTGCCAGCAGCTTAGACAGGGTTGACTCCTACGAGCAGTACTTC.